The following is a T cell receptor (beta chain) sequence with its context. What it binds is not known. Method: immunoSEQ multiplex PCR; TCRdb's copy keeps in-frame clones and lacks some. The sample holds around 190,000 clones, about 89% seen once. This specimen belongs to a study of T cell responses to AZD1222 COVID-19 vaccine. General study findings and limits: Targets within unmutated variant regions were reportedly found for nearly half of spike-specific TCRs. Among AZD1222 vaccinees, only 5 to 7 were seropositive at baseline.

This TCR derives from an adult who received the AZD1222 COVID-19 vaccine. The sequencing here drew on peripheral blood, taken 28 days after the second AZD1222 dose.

This CDR3 reads CSAKGGNEQFF. DNA for the CDR3: TGCAGTGCCAAAGGGGGAAATGAGCAGTTCTTC. The V and J genes are TRBV20-1 and TRBJ2-1; tentatively, D is TRBD1 (6 bases). V lost 6 bases and J 7 bases, leaving 10 bases between the germline ends. The CDR3 spans 11 residues. Per the germline V gene, CDR1 is DFQATT and CDR2 is SNEGSKA (reference sequence).